The T cell receptor (beta chain) under discussion was sequenced for a study of tumor and adjacent non-tumor tissue in lung cancer. A modified ARM-PCR protocol with three rounds of nested PCR amplified TCRbeta. Each CDR3 protein gets one entry after TCRdb re-called the multiplex PCR reads with MiXCR. The sample yields about 100,000 distinct CDR3 sequences, about 62% seen once. This sample's RNA came from whole unsorted tissue. Distant lung tissue was collected more than 3 cm away from the tumor edge. Chemotherapy-naive patients with new lung cancer underwent thoracic surgery in China, August–late 2014. The study's findings and limits: Normal lung showed higher cumulative top 100 clone frequency than tumor.

The table lists this clonotype with many counts. The target antigen is unknown. The source of this sequence is a man aged 25 to 40 with non-small cell lung cancer. Sequencing was performed on distant non-tumor lung tissue.

The CDR3 spells CSVEAGTAGVDGYTF. The CDR3 coding sequence is TGCAGCGTTGAAGCCGGGACAGCGGGAGTGGATGGCTACACCTTC. This chain joins TRBV29-1 and TRBJ1-2; 7 nucleotides align to TRBD1. The CDR3 is 15 residues long. Trimming at V came to 1 base and at J to 6 bases, leaving 11 bases not matched to a gene. Germline lookup yields CDR1 SQVTM and CDR2 ANQGSEA.